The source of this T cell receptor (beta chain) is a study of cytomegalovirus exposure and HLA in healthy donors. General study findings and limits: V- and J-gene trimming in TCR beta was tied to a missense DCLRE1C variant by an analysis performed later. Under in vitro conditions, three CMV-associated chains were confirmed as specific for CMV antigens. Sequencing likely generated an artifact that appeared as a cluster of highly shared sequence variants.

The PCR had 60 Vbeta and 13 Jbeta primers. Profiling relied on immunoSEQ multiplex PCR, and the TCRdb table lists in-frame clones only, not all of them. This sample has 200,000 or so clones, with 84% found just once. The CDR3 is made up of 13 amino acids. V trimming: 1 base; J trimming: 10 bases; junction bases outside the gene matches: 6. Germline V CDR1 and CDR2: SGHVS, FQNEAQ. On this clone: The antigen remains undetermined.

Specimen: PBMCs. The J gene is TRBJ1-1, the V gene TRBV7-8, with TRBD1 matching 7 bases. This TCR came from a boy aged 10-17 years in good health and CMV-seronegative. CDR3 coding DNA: TGTGCCAGCAGCTTAGGCCCGGGACAGTCAGCTTTCTTT. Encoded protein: CASSLGPGQSAFF.